This TCR beta chain appears in the sequencing data of a study of identical twins. Study conclusions and caveats: In beta out-of-frame sequences, the excess sharing between twins was weaker. For zero-insertion analyses, partial confounding could come from invariant MAIT and iNKT cells. Twin sharing of out-of-frame TCR alpha was underestimated by models in monozygotic pairs.

TCRdb ran MiXCR on the 5' RACE reads and lists one entry per CDR3 protein. The sample includes 300,000 to 350,000 distinct CDR3 sequences, over 9% of them seen just once. With respect to this clonotype: Its antigen is as yet unknown.

The donors were all healthy and Caucasian. These data are also associated with another study on yellow fever vaccine responses in identical twins.

This TCR came from a young woman in good health. Input material: CD8+ T cells sorted from blood.

The CDR3, as DNA: TGTGCCAGCAGCCGAACCCCGACGACGGAGACCCAGTACTTC. This codes for CASSRTPTTETQYF. The chain recombines TRBV27 with TRBJ2-5; D not resolved. V lost 6 bases, J lost 5 bases, and 16 bases lay in between. The CDR3 is 14 amino acids. CDR1 and CDR2 (germline): MNHEY, SMNVEV (reference sequence).